These T cell receptor beta chains were read from a single sample in a study of identical twins. TCRdb reanalysed the 5' RACE reads using MiXCR and keeps one entry per CDR3 protein. The sample contains approximately 240,000 distinct CDR3 sequences, more than 13% of which appear only once. The specimen was memory (CD45RO+) T cells sorted from blood. These TCRs come from a young woman in good health. Both conserved end residues are part of each CDR3. D genes are given only for firm matches. Clone size is shown for a subset of rows, as once, few, many or a class of expanded clone.

cdr3_aa: CSAAQSDRATYEQYF
cdr3_nt: TGCAGTGCCGCCCAGTCAGACCGTGCTACCTACGAGCAGTACTTC
clone_size: many
j_call: TRBJ2-7
d_call: NA
v_call: TRBV20-1

cdr3_aa: CASRTTGQTKGLVF
cdr3_nt: TGTGCCAGCAGGACCACCGGACAGACAAAGGGCCTAGTCTTC
clone_size: few
j_call: TRBJ2-1
d_call: NA
v_call: TRBV6-1

cdr3_aa: CASSLSSGTYYEQYF
cdr3_nt: TGTGCCAGCAGCTTATCGTCCGGGACTTACTACGAGCAGTACTTC
clone_size: NA
j_call: TRBJ2-7
d_call: NA
v_call: TRBV11-2

cdr3_aa: CASSVDQRQETQYF
cdr3_nt: TGTGCCAGCAGCGTAGACCAGCGCCAAGAGACCCAGTACTTC
clone_size: NA
j_call: TRBJ2-5
d_call: NA
v_call: TRBV9

cdr3_aa: CASSFPGSSYEQYF
cdr3_nt: TGTGCCAGCAGCTTCCCGGGGAGCTCCTACGAGCAGTACTTC
clone_size: many
j_call: TRBJ2-7
d_call: NA
v_call: TRBV7-9

cdr3_aa: CASRRDRGPSEQYF
cdr3_nt: TGTGCCAGCAGGAGAGACAGGGGTCCTAGCGAGCAGTACTTC
clone_size: few
j_call: TRBJ2-7
d_call: TRBD1
v_call: TRBV2

cdr3_aa: CASSDGGAQETQYF
cdr3_nt: TGCGCCAGCAGCGACGGGGGGGCCCAAGAGACCCAGTACTTC
clone_size: NA
j_call: TRBJ2-5
d_call: TRBD2
v_call: TRBV5-1

cdr3_aa: CASSSGTTEGTQYF
cdr3_nt: TGCGCCAGCAGCTCCGGGACAACAGAAGGTACGCAGTATTTT
clone_size: few
j_call: TRBJ2-3
d_call: NA
v_call: TRBV5-1

cdr3_aa: CSARDGGSGEETQYF
cdr3_nt: TGCAGTGCTAGAGATGGGGGCTCGGGGGAGGAGACCCAGTACTTC
clone_size: few
j_call: TRBJ2-5
d_call: NA
v_call: TRBV20-1

cdr3_aa: CASTVSPGRNEQYF
cdr3_nt: TGTGCCAGCACCGTTTCCCCAGGGCGGAACGAGCAGTACTTC
clone_size: NA
j_call: TRBJ2-7
d_call: NA
v_call: TRBV7-2

cdr3_aa: CATSDLGLAGGSEEQFF
cdr3_nt: TGTGCCACCAGTGATTTGGGTCTAGCGGGAGGAAGCGAGGAGCAGTTCTTC
clone_size: many
j_call: TRBJ2-1
d_call: TRBD2
v_call: TRBV24-1

cdr3_aa: CAIAVGGYGNTIYF
cdr3_nt: TGTGCCATCGCCGTCGGGGGGTACGGAAACACCATATATTTT
clone_size: few
j_call: TRBJ1-3
d_call: NA
v_call: TRBV10-3

cdr3_aa: CSARVGQGGLFF
cdr3_nt: TGCAGTGCTAGAGTGGGCCAGGGTGGGCTGTTTTTT
clone_size: NA
j_call: TRBJ2-2
d_call: NA
v_call: TRBV20-1

cdr3_aa: CASSLGGLDEQFF
cdr3_nt: TGTGCCAGCAGTTTGGGGGGTCTAGATGAGCAGTTCTTC
clone_size: NA
j_call: TRBJ2-1
d_call: NA
v_call: TRBV12-3/TRBV12-4

cdr3_aa: CASSRGEGGEQFF
cdr3_nt: TGTGCCAGCAGCAGGGGAGAGGGTGGTGAGCAGTTCTTC
clone_size: many
j_call: TRBJ2-1
d_call: NA
v_call: TRBV6-6

cdr3_aa: CACSLGTSGSLNNEQFF
cdr3_nt: TGTGCCTGCTCCCTCGGGACTAGCGGGAGTCTAAACAATGAGCAGTTCTTC
clone_size: once
j_call: TRBJ2-1
d_call: TRBD2
v_call: TRBV3-1

cdr3_aa: CASSLEGQGLETQYF
cdr3_nt: TGCGCCAGCAGCTTGGAGGGACAGGGGTTAGAGACGCAGTATTTT
clone_size: NA
j_call: TRBJ2-3
d_call: TRBD1
v_call: TRBV5-1

cdr3_aa: CASRDRGHSPLHF
cdr3_nt: TGTGCCAGCAGGGACAGGGGTCATTCACCCCTCCACTTT
clone_size: few
j_call: TRBJ1-6
d_call: TRBD1
v_call: TRBV27